The 22 T cell receptor beta chains below come from one sample, sequenced in a study of blood T cell repertoires in COVID-19. Method: immunoSEQ multiplex PCR; TCRdb's copy keeps in-frame clones and lacks some. Here the sample spans approximately 54,000 clones, over 90% being singletons. The material sequenced was peripheral blood. These receptors all come from a man between 50 and 59 years old with acute or convalescent COVID-19.

This chain uses TRBV4-3 with TRBJ2-7; D ambiguous. The germline CDR1 and CDR2 sequences are LGHNA and YSLEER. The length of the CDR3 is 13 residues. Trimming removed 0 bases from V and 2 bases from J, with 5 bases in between. The CDR3 sequence is CASSQDRTYEQYF. CDR3 in DNA: TGCGCCAGCAGCCAAGACAGAACCTACGAGCAGTACTTC.

The chain carries TRBV4-1 and TRBJ2-7; TRBD2 matches at 7 bases. The V and J ends lost 4 bases and 0 bases, in that order; junction bases with no gene match: 9. The CDR3 is 16 residues long. CDR1 MGHRA and CDR2 YSYEKL come from the germline V gene. Here the CDR3 reads CASSRNSGINSYEQYF. CDR3 DNA: TGCGCCAGCAGCCGGAACAGCGGGATTAACTCCTACGAGCAGTACTTC.

The chain has TRBV6-2 or TRBV6-3 and TRBJ1-1; D is possibly TRBD1 (5 bases). The V gene's germline CDR1 is MNHEY and CDR2 SVGEGT. The CDR3 runs to 14 residues. The ends were cut back, 2 bases at V and 6 bases at J, with 13 bases in the middle. CDR3 DNA: TGTGCCAGCAGTTACCTTCCAGGGATCGCTGAAGCTTTCTTT. Its protein is CASSYLPGIAEAFF.

This sequence joins TRBV6-5 and TRBJ1-5, with D tentatively TRBD1 (6 bases). CDR3 size: 15 residues. Germline lookup yields CDR1 MNHEY and CDR2 SVGAGI. Deletions cut 5 bases from V and 0 bases from J, with 11 bases between. The CDR3 coding sequence is TGTGCCAGCAGTCGGACAGCCTATAGCAATCAGCCCCAGCATTTT. Translated, it gives CASSRTAYSNQPQHF.

The chain uses TRBV11-3 and TRBJ2-1, with 11 bases that match TRBD2. The CDR3 consists of 19 residues. The germline V gene encodes CDR1 SGHNT and CDR2 YENEEA. Trimming cost V 5 bases and J 3 bases; bases outside gene matches: 15. CDR3 residues: CASSPRTSGSGLLYNEQFF. The CDR3 nucleotides read TGTGCCAGCAGCCCAAGAACTAGCGGGAGCGGTCTCCTCTACAATGAGCAGTTCTTC.

The V call is TRBV27, the J call TRBJ1-4, with D possibly TRBD1 on 6 matching bases. The CDR3 totals 16 residues. V lost 5 bases and J lost 8, with 21 bases in between. Germline V CDR1 and CDR2: MNHEY, SMNVEV (reference sequence). The CDR3 protein is CASSTLRTATGEKLFF. In DNA, the CDR3 is TGTGCCAGCAGTACACTACGGACAGCAACGGGGGAAAAACTGTTTTTT.

J is TRBJ1-1 and V is TRBV18, with D possibly matching TRBD1 (5 bases). V shed 2 bases and J shed 1 base, with 8 bases lying between them. The CDR3 loop spans 14 amino acids. Germline V CDR1 and CDR2: KGHSH, LQKENI. CDR3 sequence reads: CASSPNTGNTEAFF. The CDR3 nucleotides are TGTGCCAGCTCACCAAACACAGGGAACACTGAAGCTTTCTTT.

The CDR3 is CASSHGDNYGYTF. In nucleotides, the CDR3 is TGTGCCAGCAGCCACGGAGATAACTATGGCTACACCTTC. The chain has TRBV3-1 (or the pseudogene TRBV3-2) and TRBJ1-2; D is undetermined. Germline values: CDR1 LGHDT, CDR2 YNNKEL (reference sequence). The CDR3 has 13 residues. Trimming left V 3 bases short and J 1 base short, with 6 bases between.

The chain carries TRBV30 and TRBJ2-1, with 7 bases that match TRBD1. Trimming took 5 bases from V and 4 from J; bases not matched to a gene: 5. There are 13 residues in the CDR3. The germline CDR1 and CDR2 sequences are GTSNPN and SVGIG (reference sequence). The CDR3 DNA is TGTGCCTGGCGCCGGGACAGATACAATGAGCAGTTCTTC. Translation: CAWRRDRYNEQFF.

The chain couples TRBV7-9 to TRBJ2-2; no reliable D call. The V end was cut by 5 bases, the J end by 6 bases, with 13 bases between. The germline V gene has CDR1 SEHNR and CDR2 FQNEAQ (reference sequence). This CDR3 is 14 amino acids long. The CDR3 bases are TGTGCCAGCAGCCTCCTCCCCGGTTCCGGGGAGCTGTTTTTT. This codes for CASSLLPGSGELFF.

The V and J genes are TRBV7-9 and TRBJ1-4; D remains ambiguous. This CDR3 region has 15 residues. Trimming took off 1 base at V and 8 bases at J, with 14 bases between the two ends. In germline, CDR1 is SEHNR, CDR2 FQNEAQ (reference sequence). CDR3 nucleotide sequence: TGTGCCAGCAGCTTAGGTAGTACCCCGGGGGAAAAACTGTTTTTT. Its translation is CASSLGSTPGEKLFF.

As concerns this clone: Other DNA sequences in the same sample also yield this CDR3. The V gene is TRBV19, the J gene TRBJ2-3; D might be TRBD2 (6 bases). The germline V and J ends were trimmed by 0 bases and 6 bases, with 7 bases remaining between them. The germline V gene has CDR1 LNHDA and CDR2 SQIVND (reference sequence). The CDR3 runs to 13 residues. The CDR3 protein is CASSIDRGDTQYF. The CDR3 DNA is TGTGCCAGTAGTATAGATCGGGGGGATACGCAGTATTTT.

This chain connects TRBV29-1 to TRBJ1-4; maybe TRBD1 (6 bases). Trimming took off 0 bases at V and 8 bases at J, with 13 bases between the two ends. The germline V gene has CDR1 SQVTM and CDR2 ANQGSEA. This CDR3 contains 14 residues. Written as DNA, the CDR3 is TGCAGCGTTGAAGATTCGGGGGGCCGGGAAAAACTGTTTTTT. Translating gives CSVEDSGGREKLFF.

The chain combines TRBV19 with TRBJ1-2; 11 nucleotides match TRBD1. Germline-derived CDR1 and CDR2 are LNHDA and SQIVND (reference sequence). V trimming: 6 bases; J trimming: 4 bases; junction bases outside the gene matches: 10. There are 16 residues in the CDR3. This CDR3 is CASRRTGGAGGYGYTF. CDR3 DNA sequence: TGTGCCAGTAGGAGGACAGGGGGCGCGGGGGGCTATGGCTACACCTTC.

The chain couples TRBV5-1 to TRBJ2-2; D possibly corresponds to TRBD2 (6 bases). The ends were cut back, 1 base at V and 5 bases at J, with 15 bases in the middle. From germline, CDR1 is SGHRS and CDR2 YFSETQ. The CDR3 covers 16 residues. CDR3 in DNA: TGCGCCAGCAGCTTGATGACGGGAGCCCAAACCGGGGAGCTGTTTTTT. This sequence encodes CASSLMTGAQTGELFF.

This chain links TRBV20-1 with TRBJ1-2, with 7 bases identical to TRBD1. This CDR3 has 13 residues. The V segment lost 3 bases and the J segment 4 bases; nucleotides outside the gene matches: 5. Germline assignment: CDR1 DFQATT and CDR2 SNEGSKA (reference sequence). CDR3 bases: TGCAGTGCTAGTGACAGGGCGGCCTATGGCTACACCTTC. It translates to CSASDRAAYGYTF.

The chain employs TRBV5-1 and TRBJ2-1, with 11 nucleotides matching TRBD1. The ends lost 4 bases at V and 4 bases at J; junction bases unmatched: 1. Germline CDR1 is SGHRS and CDR2 is YFSETQ. The CDR3 is 14 residues long. CDR3 protein: CASSGQGAYNEQFF. The CDR3 DNA is TGCGCCAGCAGCGGACAGGGGGCTTACAATGAGCAGTTCTTC. Filled out from reference TRBV5-1 and TRBJ2-1, the complete variable domain reads KAGVTQTPRYLIKTRGQQVTLSCSPISGHRSVSWYQQTPGQGLQFLFEYFSETQRNKGNFPGRFSGRQFSNSRSEMNVSTLELGDSALYLCASSGQGAYNEQFFGPGTRLTVL.

The chain is built from TRBV11-3 and TRBJ2-1, with D possibly being TRBD2 (6 bases). Germline-derived CDR1 and CDR2 are SGHNT and YENEEA. Trimming cost V 7 bases and J 3 bases, with 13 bases left between them. The CDR3 has 14 residues. The CDR3 protein is CASNFGRNYNEQFF. CDR3 in DNA: TGTGCCAGCAACTTCGGGAGAAACTACAATGAGCAGTTCTTC.

This chain uses TRBV5-1 with TRBJ2-7; 7 bases fit TRBD1. The germline V gene has CDR1 SGHRS and CDR2 YFSETQ. Germline trimming cut 5 bases from V and 4 bases from J; bases unmatched to any gene: 6. This CDR3 has 13 residues. The CDR3 is CASSYDRDYEQYF. CDR3 in DNA: TGCGCCAGCAGTTACGACAGGGATTACGAGCAGTACTTC.

The chain carries TRBV18 and TRBJ1-3, with 8 nucleotides matching TRBD1. The V gene end was trimmed by 5 bases and the J gene end by 2 bases; junction bases not matched to a gene: 5. Germline loops: CDR1 KGHSH, CDR2 LQKENI. This CDR3 is built from 15 residues. As DNA, the CDR3 is TGTGCCAGCTCAAAGACACAGGGGGCTGGAAACACCATATATTTT. Translation gives CASSKTQGAGNTIYF.

The chain is built from TRBV5-6 and TRBJ2-1, with D tentatively TRBD2 (6 bases). V lost 5 bases and J lost 4, with 10 bases in between. The CDR3 totals 13 residues. Per the germline V gene, CDR1 is SGHDT and CDR2 is YYEEEE. For the CDR3, the DNA is TGTGCCAGCAGGGGGGGACTGTACAATGAGCAGTTCTTC. This sequence encodes CASRGGLYNEQFF.

This clone has just a few counts. The chain joins TRBV14 to TRBJ2-7; 11 bases match TRBD2. The J segment lost 0 bases and the V segment lost 4 bases, leaving 5 bases of the junction unmatched. CDR1 and CDR2 (germline): SGHDN, FVKESK. There are 16 residues in the CDR3. The CDR3 spells CASSPISGRASYEQYF. The CDR3, as DNA: TGTGCCAGCAGCCCAATTAGCGGGAGGGCCTCCTACGAGCAGTACTTC.